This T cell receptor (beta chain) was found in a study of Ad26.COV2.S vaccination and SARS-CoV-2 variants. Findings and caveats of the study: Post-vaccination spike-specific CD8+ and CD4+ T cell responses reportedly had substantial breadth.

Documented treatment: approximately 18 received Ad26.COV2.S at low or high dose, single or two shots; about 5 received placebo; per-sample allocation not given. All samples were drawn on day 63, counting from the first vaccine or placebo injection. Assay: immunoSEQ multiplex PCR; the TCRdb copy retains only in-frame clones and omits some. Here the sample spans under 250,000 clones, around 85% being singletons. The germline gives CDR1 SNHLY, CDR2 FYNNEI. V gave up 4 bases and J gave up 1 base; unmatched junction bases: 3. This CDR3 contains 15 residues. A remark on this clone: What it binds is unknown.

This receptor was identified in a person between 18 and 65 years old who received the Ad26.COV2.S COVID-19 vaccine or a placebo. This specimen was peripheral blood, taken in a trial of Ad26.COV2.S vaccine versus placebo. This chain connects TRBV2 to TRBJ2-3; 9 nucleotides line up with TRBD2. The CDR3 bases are TGTGCCAGCAGTGTTAGCGGGAGTGGCACAGATACGCAGTATTTT. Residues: CASSVSGSGTDTQYF.